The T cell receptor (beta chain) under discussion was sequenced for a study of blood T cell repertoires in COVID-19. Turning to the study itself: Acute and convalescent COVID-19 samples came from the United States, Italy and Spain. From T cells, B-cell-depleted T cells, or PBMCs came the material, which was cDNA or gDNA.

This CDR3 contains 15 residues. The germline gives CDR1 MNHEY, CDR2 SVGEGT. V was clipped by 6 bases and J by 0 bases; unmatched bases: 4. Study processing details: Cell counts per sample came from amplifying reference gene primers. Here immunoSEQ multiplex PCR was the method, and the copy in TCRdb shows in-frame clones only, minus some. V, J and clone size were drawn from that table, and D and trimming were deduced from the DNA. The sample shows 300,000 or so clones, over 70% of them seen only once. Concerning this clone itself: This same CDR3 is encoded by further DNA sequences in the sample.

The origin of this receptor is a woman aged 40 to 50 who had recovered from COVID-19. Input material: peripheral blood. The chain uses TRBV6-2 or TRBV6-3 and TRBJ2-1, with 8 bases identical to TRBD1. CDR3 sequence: CASSYDRGSYNEQFF. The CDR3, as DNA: TGTGCCAGCAGCTATGACAGGGGCTCCTACAATGAGCAGTTCTTC.